The 31 T cell receptor beta chains reported below all come from one sample, sequenced in a study of blood T cell repertoires in COVID-19 (dated by TCRdb to 2019 to 2021). The protocol used for the library was the immunoSEQ multiplex PCR assay. TCRdb's version of the immuneACCESS table is confined to in-frame rearrangements and falls short of the full clone set. An unresolved V gene accounts for under half of the shortfall where checked; the remainder is of unknown origin. The sample table holds 300,000 to 350,000 clones, of which approximately 83% were seen once. The ten largest clones represent more than 2% of the sample. Specimen: PBMCs or T cells enriched from blood (not recorded which). The receptors shown here come from a man aged 25 to 40 who had recovered from COVID-19.

This rearrangement joins TRBV19 to TRBJ1-5, with TRBD1 as a possible D gene (5 bases). The CDR3 is 17 amino acids. V lost 3 bases and J 1 base, leaving 16 bases between the germline ends. The germline V gene encodes CDR1 LNHDA and CDR2 SQIVND (reference sequence). CDR3 amino acids: CASSMVQTAVSNQPQHF. In nucleotides, the CDR3 is TGTGCCAGTAGTATGGTACAGACAGCCGTAAGCAATCAGCCCCAGCATTTT.

This clone was seen just once. This chain links TRBV4-3 with TRBJ2-5, with TRBD2 matching over 10 bases. Germline CDR1 reads LGHNA; CDR2 reads YSLEER. CDR3 size: 17 residues. J gave up 5 bases and V 0 bases, and 9 bases lay outside the gene matches. The CDR3 protein is CASSQELVAGGGETQYF. Here the CDR3 DNA reads TGCGCCAGCAGCCAAGAGTTGGTAGCGGGGGGCGGGGAGACCCAGTACTTC.

This clone was recorded at least ten times. The CDR3 sequence: CATSGTPGGEGQETQYF. The CDR3 DNA reads as TGTGCCACCAGTGGCACCCCAGGGGGCGAAGGCCAAGAGACCCAGTACTTC. This rearrangement joins TRBV24-1 to TRBJ2-5, with 8 bases identical to TRBD1. After removal of 5 bases from V and 1 base from J, the junction contained 11 bases not matched to a gene. CDR3 size: 17 residues. Looked up from germline, CDR1 is KGHDR and CDR2 is SFDVKD.

The count of this clone is one. The chain recombines TRBV30 with TRBJ1-1, with no clear D. CDR1 is GTSNPN, CDR2 SVGIG, per germline (reference sequence). The V and J ends lost 1 base and 7 bases respectively, with 10 bases between them. The CDR3 spans 12 residues. For the CDR3, the DNA is TGTGCCTGGAGTGAATTTACCTATGAAGCTTTCTTT. Translating gives CAWSEFTYEAFF.

The rearrangement joins TRBV6-6 to TRBJ2-1; 10 bases line up with TRBD1. The CDR3 extends over 15 amino acids. Germline V gene sequence: CDR1 MNHNY, CDR2 SVGAGI (reference sequence). V was clipped by 5 bases and J by 8 bases; unmatched bases: 9. The CDR3 protein is CASSHGQGGGDEQFF. CDR3 nucleotides: TGTGCCAGCAGTCACGGACAGGGGGGGGGCGATGAGCAGTTCTTC.

The CDR3 is CASSSLAALRLGTQYF. The DNA of the CDR3 is TGTGCCAGCAGTTCACTAGCGGCTTTAAGGCTTGGTACGCAGTATTTT. The chain combines TRBV27 with TRBJ2-3; 8 nucleotides line up with TRBD2. CDR1 is MNHEY, CDR2 SMNVEV, per germline (reference sequence). After removal of 4 bases from V and 8 bases from J, the junction contained 14 bases not matched to a gene. The CDR3 extends over 16 amino acids.

The V and J genes are TRBV30 and TRBJ1-2; 7 positions agree with TRBD1. The CDR3 consists of 15 residues. V shed 0 bases, J shed 4 bases, and the junction held 8 bases outside the gene matches. Per germline, CDR1 GTSNPN and CDR2 SVGIG (reference sequence). The CDR3 nucleotides read TGTGCCTGGAGTGTCCGAGGAGGGGGCGCCTATGGCTACACCTTC. This translates into CAWSVRGGGAYGYTF.

This chain links TRBV27 with TRBJ2-7; 10 bases map to TRBD1. The CDR3 loop spans 17 amino acids. J was trimmed by 0 bases and V by 0 bases; bases with no gene match: 5. Per the germline V gene, CDR1 is MNHEY and CDR2 is SMNVEV (reference sequence). In nucleotides, the CDR3 is TGTGCCAGCAGTTTATCGTCTGGGACAGGGGTCTCCTACGAGCAGTACTTC. Protein: CASSLSSGTGVSYEQYF.

The chain links TRBV7-9 to TRBJ1-2, with TRBD1 matching over 7 bases. CDR1 and CDR2 (germline): SEHNR, FQNEAQ (reference sequence). The CDR3 covers 15 residues. Trimming took 2 bases from V and 2 from J; bases not matched to a gene: 5. CDR3 loop: CASSLRGQPNYGYTF. The DNA for the CDR3 is TGTGCCAGCAGCTTAAGGGGACAGCCCAACTATGGCTACACCTTC.

The V gene is TRBV5-4, the J gene TRBJ2-5; 10 bases agree with TRBD2. Losses at the gene ends were 2 bases for V and 4 bases for J; bases not matched to a gene: 2. The length of the CDR3 is 14 residues. Germline V gives CDR1 SGHNT, CDR2 YYREEE (reference sequence). In DNA, the CDR3 is TGTGCCAGCAGCTTTGCTAGCGGGGGAGAGACCCAGTACTTC. This gives the protein CASSFASGGETQYF. Together with reference TRBV5-4 and TRBJ2-5, the CDR3 gives the full variable domain: ETGVTQSPTHLIKTRGQQVTLRCSSQSGHNTVSWYQQALGQGPQFIFQYYREEENGRGNFPPRFSGLQFPNYSSELNVNALELDDSALYLCASSFASGGETQYFGPGTRLLVL.

V is TRBV7-2 and J is TRBJ2-5; TRBD1 agrees at 8 bases. Germline V gene sequence: CDR1 SGHTA, CDR2 FQGNSA. After removal of 4 bases from V and 5 bases from J, the junction contained 6 bases not matched to a gene. This CDR3 has 14 residues. DNA of the CDR3: TGTGCCAGCAGCTCCACAGGGGGAGCGGAGACCCAGTACTTC. It specifies CASSSTGGAETQYF.

This chain connects TRBV4-1 to TRBJ1-5; D remains unclear. This CDR3 contains 14 residues. Germline V CDR1 and CDR2: MGHRA, YSYEKL. Between the trimmed V and J ends, which lost 1 base and 4 bases, there was a span of 8 bases. The CDR3 loop is CASSQGSMNQPQHF. The CDR3 DNA sequence: TGCGCCAGCAGCCAAGGTAGCATGAATCAGCCCCAGCATTTT.

The gene calls are TRBV4-2 and TRBJ2-3; no clear D gene. The CDR3 runs to 12 residues. Trimming cost V 0 bases and J 7 bases, with 5 bases left between them. CDR1 and CDR2 from the germline V gene are LGHNA and YNFKEQ. The CDR3 region has the DNA TGTGCCAGCAGCCAAGACCTAAATACGCAGTATTTT. Amino acids: CASSQDLNTQYF.

This chain uses TRBV5-1 with TRBJ2-1; 12 bases are shared with TRBD2. Germline lookup yields CDR1 SGHRS and CDR2 YFSETQ. The V segment lost 3 bases and the J segment 5 bases; nucleotides outside the gene matches: 3. This CDR3 contains 15 residues. CDR3 sequence: CASSSGLAGNNEQFF. Written as DNA, the CDR3 is TGCGCCAGCAGCTCCGGACTAGCGGGGAACAATGAGCAGTTCTTC.

The rearrangement uses TRBV19 and TRBJ1-2; D is undetermined. CDR3 length equals 15 residues. V was trimmed by 1 base and J by 0 bases, leaving 9 bases between them. The germline V gene has CDR1 LNHDA and CDR2 SQIVND (reference sequence). CDR3 in amino acids: CASSIGPGSNYGYTF. As DNA, the CDR3 is TGTGCCAGTAGTATAGGCCCAGGTTCTAACTATGGCTACACCTTC.

The chain recombines TRBV5-4 with TRBJ1-2; 11 bases align to TRBD1. V dropped 4 bases and J dropped 8; count of bases not matched to a gene: 10. This CDR3 is built from 15 residues. Germline CDR1 is SGHNT and CDR2 is YYREEE (reference sequence). This chain's CDR3 is CASSRGGQGVPGYTF. CDR3 DNA sequence: TGTGCCAGCAGCCGCGGGGGACAGGGGGTTCCCGGCTACACCTTC.

This chain connects TRBV5-5 to TRBJ2-5; D ambiguous. Per germline, CDR1 SGHKS and CDR2 YYEKEE (reference sequence). V was pared by 1 base and J by 1 base, with 8 bases between. The length of the CDR3 is 14 residues. The CDR3 DNA reads as TGTGCCAGCAGCTTGCGGGTGAGCCAAGAGACCCAGTACTTC. Its translation: CASSLRVSQETQYF.

The gene calls are TRBV5-1 and TRBJ2-1; TRBD2 is a possible D gene (7 bases). This CDR3 contains 14 residues. V was trimmed by 5 bases and J by 8 bases, leaving 17 bases between them. Germline V gene data show CDR1 as SGHRS and CDR2 as YFSETQ. CDR3 sequence: CASRGGALGDEQFF. The CDR3 DNA sequence: TGCGCCAGCAGGGGGGGGGCGTTAGGCGATGAGCAGTTCTTC.

A note on this clone: The same CDR3 arises from other DNA sequences in this sample as well. This chain connects TRBV9 to TRBJ2-7; D gene uncertain. V was clipped by 1 base and J by 0 bases, with 8 bases between them. This CDR3 region has 14 residues. Germline CDR1 and CDR2: SGDLS and YYNGEE. The DNA for the CDR3 is TGTGCCAGCAGCGTAACCCCCGGCTCCTACGAGCAGTACTTC. This encodes CASSVTPGSYEQYF.

The CDR3 protein is CASSPGRDWLYGYTF. In DNA form, the CDR3 reads TGTGCCAGCTCCCCGGGCAGGGACTGGTTATATGGCTACACCTTC. This chain joins TRBV18 and TRBJ1-2; tentatively, D is TRBD1 (5 bases). Germline values: CDR1 KGHSH, CDR2 LQKENI. V dropped 6 bases and J dropped 5 bases, with 19 bases sitting between them. CDR3 length: 15 residues. The full variable domain, rest sourced from reference TRBV18 and TRBJ1-2, is NAGVMQNPRHLVRRRGQEARLRCSPMKGHSHVYWYRQLPEEGLKFMVYLQKENIIDESGMPKERFSAEFPKEGPSILRIQQVVRGDSAAYFCASSPGRDWLYGYTFGSGTRLTVV.

The rearrangement links TRBV5-1 to TRBJ2-3, with TRBD1 matching 7 bases. Losses at the gene ends were 5 bases for V and 0 bases for J; bases not matched to a gene: 6. The CDR3 runs to 15 residues. CDR1 is SGHRS, CDR2 YFSETQ, per germline. The CDR3 sequence is CASSSGTASTDTQYF. CDR3 coding DNA: TGCGCCAGCAGTTCGGGGACAGCTAGCACAGATACGCAGTATTTT.

This chain links TRBV2 with TRBJ1-1; no clear D gene. The ends were cut back, 9 bases at V and 0 bases at J, with 17 bases in the middle. Germline loops: CDR1 SNHLY, CDR2 FYNNEI. The CDR3 sequence is 15 residues long. The CDR3 coding sequence is TGTGCCAGGACGGAGGTCTCGTCTTTGAACACTGAAGCTTTCTTT. Translated, it gives CARTEVSSLNTEAFF.

V usage is TRBV2 and J usage is TRBJ2-3; TRBD2 might be the D (5 bases). Germline-derived CDR1 and CDR2 are SNHLY and FYNNEI. Trimming removed 8 bases from V and 4 bases from J, with 16 bases in between. The CDR3 sequence is 14 residues long. In nucleotides, the CDR3 is TGTGCCAGCTCGGTGAGGGCCTGGGCAGATACGCAGTATTTT. Protein product: CASSVRAWADTQYF.

This chain uses TRBV5-6 with TRBJ1-6, with no clear D. Germline values: CDR1 SGHDT, CDR2 YYEEEE. Trimming pared 4 bases from V and 0 bases from J, leaving 11 bases between. This CDR3 has 16 residues. CDR3 sequence reads: CASSPRVSSYNSPLHF. In DNA form, the CDR3 reads TGTGCCAGCAGCCCTCGGGTGAGCTCCTATAATTCACCCCTCCACTTT.

This clone has just a few counts. This rearrangement joins TRBV4-1 to TRBJ2-2; the D gene is possibly TRBD1 (6 bases). Trimming took 0 bases from V and 5 from J, leaving 13 bases between them. This CDR3 contains 16 residues. Germline V CDR1 and CDR2: MGHRA, YSYEKL. This chain's CDR3 is CASSQDGQLKTGELFF. CDR3 bases: TGCGCCAGCAGCCAAGATGGACAGTTAAAAACCGGGGAGCTGTTTTTT.

The J gene is TRBJ2-5, the V gene TRBV4-1; D gene ambiguous. The CDR3 covers 14 residues. Germline V gene data show CDR1 as MGHRA and CDR2 as YSYEKL. The germline V and J ends were trimmed by 0 bases and 5 bases, with 10 bases remaining between them. CDR3 DNA: TGCGCCAGCAGCCAAGACATGGCCAGGGAGACCCAGTACTTC. Encoded protein: CASSQDMARETQYF.

The J gene is TRBJ1-1, the V gene TRBV7-9; TRBD1 agrees at 11 bases. The CDR3 is 14 residues long. The V and J ends lost 5 bases and 5 bases, in that order; junction bases with no gene match: 4. Germline values: CDR1 SEHNR, CDR2 FQNEAQ (reference sequence). CDR3 nucleotides: TGTGCCAGCAGCCGCCGGGACAGGGGGACTGAAGCTTTCTTT. Amino acid sequence: CASSRRDRGTEAFF.

J is TRBJ1-3 and V is TRBV18; 7 bases are shared with TRBD1. Germline values: CDR1 KGHSH, CDR2 LQKENI. The V gene end was trimmed by 4 bases and the J gene end by 0 bases; junction bases not matched to a gene: 6. CDR3 length: 16 residues. The CDR3 DNA reads TGTGCCAGCTCACAGGGACAGCCTAACTCTGGAAACACCATATATTTT. Its protein product is CASSQGQPNSGNTIYF.

The chain links TRBV7-9 to TRBJ2-1; TRBD2 aligns across 12 bases. This CDR3 comprises 14 residues. V was pared by 4 bases and J by 5 bases, with 0 bases of the junction left unmatched. Germline V CDR1 and CDR2: SEHNR, FQNEAQ (reference sequence). The CDR3, as DNA: TGTGCCAGCAGCTCTAGCGGGGGGGACAATGAGCAGTTCTTC. Amino acids: CASSSSGGDNEQFF.

The chain combines TRBV19 with TRBJ1-4; D not certain. CDR3 length: 12 residues. V lost 7 bases, J lost 8 bases, and 11 bases lay in between. Germline V lookup: CDR1 LNHDA, CDR2 SQIVND (reference sequence). DNA of the CDR3: TGTGCCAGTAAATACCGGGGAGAAAAACTGTTTTTT. It specifies CASKYRGEKLFF.

This clone was recorded once. V usage is TRBV30 and J usage is TRBJ2-1, with 11 bases fitting TRBD1. Per germline, CDR1 GTSNPN and CDR2 SVGIG (reference sequence). The CDR3 sequence is 14 residues long. V trimming: 6 bases; J trimming: 8 bases; junction bases outside the gene matches: 9. For the CDR3, the DNA is TGTGCCTGTTTTCCGGGACAGGGGGGGGATGAGCAGTTCTTC. Protein: CACFPGQGGDEQFF.